This T cell receptor beta chain was captured in a study of PD-1 blockade in classical Hodgkin lymphoma. Every patient experienced relapse after autologous stem cell transplantation, and brentuximab vedotin exposure varied. Produced via immunoSEQ multiplex PCR; TCRdb's table is partial and in-frame only. This table has about 100,000 clones, about 89% appearing once. This CDR3 comprises 11 residues. Germline V gene data show CDR1 as DFQATT and CDR2 as SNEGSKA (reference sequence). V lost 0 bases, J lost 10 bases, and 7 bases lay in between. With respect to this clone: Its antigen is undetermined.

Study-wide findings and caveats: CD4+ TCR diversity, unlike CD8+, rose significantly by C4D1.

The source of this sequence is a human donor with classical Hodgkin lymphoma. The sample in question was peripheral blood mononuclear cells (PBMCs), obtained before the second cycle of nivolumab. The rearrangement joins TRBV20-1 to TRBJ2-1; a possible D gene is TRBD2 (5 bases). The chain's CDR3 is CSARDTGEQFF. The CDR3 nucleotides read TGCAGTGCTAGAGATACGGGGGAGCAGTTCTTC.